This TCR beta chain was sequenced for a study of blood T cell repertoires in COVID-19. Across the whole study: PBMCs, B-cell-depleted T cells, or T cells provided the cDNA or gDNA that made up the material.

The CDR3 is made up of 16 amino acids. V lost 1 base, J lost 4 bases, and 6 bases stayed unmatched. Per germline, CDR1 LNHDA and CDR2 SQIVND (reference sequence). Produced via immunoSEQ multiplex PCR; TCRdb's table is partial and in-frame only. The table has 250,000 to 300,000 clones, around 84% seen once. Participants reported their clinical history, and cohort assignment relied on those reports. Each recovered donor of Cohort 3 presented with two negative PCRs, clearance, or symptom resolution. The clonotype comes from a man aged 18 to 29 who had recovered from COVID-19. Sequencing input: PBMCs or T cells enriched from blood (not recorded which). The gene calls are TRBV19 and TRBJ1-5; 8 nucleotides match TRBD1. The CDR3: CASSIVRDRPNQPQHF. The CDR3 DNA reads TGTGCCAGTAGTATAGTCAGGGACAGGCCTAATCAGCCCCAGCATTTT. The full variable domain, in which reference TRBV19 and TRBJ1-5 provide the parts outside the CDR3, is DGGITQSPKYLFRKEGQNVTLSCEQNLNHDAMYWYRQDPGQGLRLIYYSQIVNDFQKGDIAEGYSVSREKKESFPLTVTSAQKNPTAFYLCASSIVRDRPNQPQHFGDGTRLSIL.